A single sample gave rise to the 16 T cell receptor beta chains below, sequenced in a study of T-cell reconstitution after alpha-beta-depleted transplantation in children. Construction of the TCRbeta library involved unique molecular identifiers. TCRdb redid the calling of the PCR reads with MiXCR, one entry per CDR3 protein. The repertoire holds about 460,000 distinct CDR3 sequences, with 9.5% to 12% as singletons. The source material was PBMCs, mostly from graft donor cells, sampled 180 days after TCRalphabeta/CD19-depleted stem cell transplant. Receptors were obtained from a female patient aged 2 to 10 who had a stem cell transplant for aplastic anemia, so the T cells may come from the graft donor.

This clonotype was recorded a few times. The chain employs TRBV19 and TRBJ1-1; no clear D. Germline values: CDR1 LNHDA, CDR2 SQIVND (reference sequence). Trimming took 6 bases from V and 1 from J, leaving 12 bases between them. The length of the CDR3 is 14 residues. CDR3 nucleotides: TGTGCCAGTAGCCCACTTCCCTCGAACACTGAAGCTTTCTTT. Protein sequence: CASSPLPSNTEAFF. The entire variable domain, with the rest obtained from reference TRBV19 and TRBJ1-1, is as follows: DGGITQSPKYLFRKEGQNVTLSCEQNLNHDAMYWYRQDPGQGLRLIYYSQIVNDFQKGDIAEGYSVSREKKESFPLTVTSAQKNPTAFYLCASSPLPSNTEAFFGQGTRLTVV.

The chain carries TRBV5-1 and TRBJ2-2, with TRBD1 identical over 7 bases. The trim removed 3 bases at V and 1 base at J, leaving 3 bases unmatched. The germline V gene encodes CDR1 SGHRS and CDR2 YFSETQ. The CDR3 runs to 15 residues. CDR3 sequence: CASSWTGGNTGELFF. The CDR3 DNA is TGCGCCAGCAGCTGGACAGGCGGGAACACCGGGGAGCTGTTTTTT.

This clonotype showed up just a few times. The gene calls are TRBV7-2 and TRBJ2-3; D is perhaps TRBD2 (6 bases). This CDR3 comprises 16 residues. Looked up from germline, CDR1 is SGHTA and CDR2 is FQGNSA. V gave up 2 bases and J gave up 0 bases, with 12 bases separating them. Here the CDR3 reads CASSLRAGPSTDTQYF. CDR3 coding DNA: TGTGCCAGCAGCTTAAGGGCGGGGCCAAGCACAGATACGCAGTATTTT.

The chain joins TRBV7-3 to TRBJ2-1, with TRBD2 matching 8 bases. Losses at the gene ends were 5 bases for V and 4 bases for J; bases not matched to a gene: 7. The CDR3 sequence is 15 residues long. Germline V gene sequence: CDR1 SGHTA, CDR2 FQGTGA. The CDR3 DNA sequence: TGTGCCAGCAGCGAAAAGCGGGAGTTTTACAATGAGCAGTTCTTC. Encoded protein: CASSEKREFYNEQFF.

This clonotype was observed at least ten times. The genes are TRBV12-3 or TRBV12-4 and TRBJ1-1; 8 bases align to TRBD1. Losses at the gene ends were 6 bases for V and 1 base for J; bases not matched to a gene: 7. The CDR3 is 15 residues long. CDR3 sequence: CASSLPDRENTEAFF. Here the CDR3 DNA reads TGTGCCAGCAGCCTCCCGGACAGGGAGAACACTGAAGCTTTCTTT.

This clonotype was detected many times. The V call is TRBV7-2, the J call TRBJ2-1; 10 positions match TRBD1. CDR3 size: 15 residues. Germline V CDR1 and CDR2: SGHTA, FQGNSA. V was clipped by 5 bases and J by 4 bases; unmatched bases: 5. The CDR3 DNA reads TGTGCCAGCAGCCTGGACAGGGGGGAGTACAATGAGCAGTTCTTC. Its translation: CASSLDRGEYNEQFF. Filled out from reference TRBV7-2 and TRBJ2-1, the complete variable domain reads GAGVSQSPSNKVTEKGKDVELRCDPISGHTALYWYRQSLGQGLEFLIYFQGNSAPDKSGLPSDRFSAERTGGSVSTLTIQRTQQEDSAVYLCASSLDRGEYNEQFFGPGTRLTVL.

This clonotype showed up just a few times. The gene calls are TRBV20-1 and TRBJ2-7; D tentatively reads TRBD1 or TRBD2 (5 bases each). The V end was cut by 4 bases, the J end by 3 bases, with 10 bases between. The CDR3 is 12 residues long. Germline assignment: CDR1 DFQATT and CDR2 SNEGSKA (reference sequence). The CDR3 region has the DNA TGCAGTGCTAAGGGACCAAACTACGAGCAGTACTTC. Residues: CSAKGPNYEQYF.

The CDR3 DNA is TGTGCCAGCAGCGTAGCCGCCAGGGCGGGAGAGACCCAGTACTTC. Translated: CASSVAARAGETQYF. The chain uses TRBV9 and TRBJ2-5, with D possibly being TRBD1 or TRBD2 (5 bases each). CDR3 size: 15 residues. The V gene's germline CDR1 is SGDLS and CDR2 YYNGEE. The germline V and J ends were trimmed by 0 bases and 4 bases, with 13 bases remaining between them.

The J gene is TRBJ2-1, the V gene TRBV12-3 or TRBV12-4, with TRBD2 identical over 8 bases. Trimming removed 6 bases from V and 7 bases from J; junction bases left unmatched: 8. The CDR3 consists of 14 residues. Here the CDR3 DNA reads TGTGCCAGCAGCTCGGGGGGGTCGTGGAATGAGCAGTTCTTC. It yields the protein CASSSGGSWNEQFF.

The gene calls are TRBV11-2 and TRBJ2-7; TRBD2 matches 8 bases. Germline V lookup: CDR1 SGHAT, CDR2 FQNNGV. The V gene end was trimmed by 5 bases and the J gene end by 3 bases; junction bases not matched to a gene: 9. This CDR3 is 15 amino acids long. CDR3 bases: TGTGCCAGCAGCGCCGCCGGGACTAGGTACTACGAGCAGTACTTC. This gives the protein CASSAAGTRYYEQYF.

This clonotype was seen ten or more times. This chain joins TRBV19 and TRBJ2-7; D tentatively fits TRBD1 or TRBD2 (5 bases each). This CDR3 has 15 residues. V lost 2 bases and J 3 bases, leaving 14 bases between the germline ends. Germline assignment: CDR1 LNHDA and CDR2 SQIVND (reference sequence). CDR3 nucleotide sequence: TGTGCCAGTAGTATAAAGGGACGCGGCGACTACGAGCAGTACTTC. Protein sequence: CASSIKGRGDYEQYF.

This clonotype was recorded at least ten times. The rearrangement uses TRBV5-1 and TRBJ1-1; D call uncertain. CDR1 is SGHRS and CDR2 is YFSETQ in the germline V gene. V was clipped by 3 bases and J by 3 bases, with 12 bases between them. The CDR3 runs to 14 residues. The CDR3, as DNA: TGCGCCAGCAGCTCGGCCGTCGGGCACACTGAAGCTTTCTTT. The encoded protein is CASSSAVGHTEAFF. Full variable domain (outside the CDR3, taken from reference TRBV5-1 and TRBJ1-1): KAGVTQTPRYLIKTRGQQVTLSCSPISGHRSVSWYQQTPGQGLQFLFEYFSETQRNKGNFPGRFSGRQFSNSRSEMNVSTLELGDSALYLCASSSAVGHTEAFFGQGTRLTVV.

Many counts were recorded for this clonotype. CDR3 sequence (DNA): TGCAGTGCTAGCGGGACTTTAGACGGAACAGATACGCAGTATTTT. Encoded protein: CSASGTLDGTDTQYF. The rearrangement links TRBV20-1 to TRBJ2-3; TRBD2 might be the D (6 bases). With 3 bases removed from V and 3 bases from J, the gap between germline ends came to 16 bases. CDR1 DFQATT and CDR2 SNEGSKA come from the germline V gene (reference sequence). The CDR3 has 15 amino acids.

This clonotype was observed a few times. This sequence joins TRBV12-3 or TRBV12-4 and TRBJ1-2; D might be TRBD1 (5 bases). The germline V and J ends were trimmed by 3 bases and 8 bases, with 16 bases remaining between them. The CDR3 runs 14 residues. The CDR3 reads CASSLIGGAGGYTF. DNA of the CDR3: TGTGCCAGCAGTTTGATAGGCGGGGCTGGGGGCTACACCTTC.

The chain links TRBV7-2 to TRBJ2-3, with TRBD2 as a possible D gene (6 bases). Germline V gives CDR1 SGHTA, CDR2 FQGNSA. V lost 4 bases, J lost 2 bases, and 16 bases lay in between. CDR3 size: 16 residues. DNA for the CDR3: TGTGCCAGCAGCTCATTGGGGGGTACCTACACAGATACGCAGTATTTT. As protein: CASSSLGGTYTDTQYF.

About this clonotype: A read error is possible here, since a much larger clone lies one base away. The rearrangement links TRBV4-3 to TRBJ1-6; TRBD1 aligns across 7 bases. Germline V gene sequence: CDR1 LGHNA, CDR2 YSLEER. The J segment lost 5 bases and the V segment lost 4 bases, leaving 5 bases of the junction unmatched. The CDR3 is 15 amino acids. CDR3 region: CASSRDGTDNSPLHF. The CDR3 DNA reads as TGCGCCAGCAGCCGAGATGGGACAGATAATTCACCCCTCCACTTT.